This T cell receptor (beta chain) was obtained from a study of metastatic and nonmetastatic thyroid tumors. Study-level findings and limits: Significantly higher TCR beta diversity was reportedly seen in malignant thyroid tumors than benign nodules, in blood and tumor.

TCRdb re-processed the PCR reads through MiXCR. The data show tens of thousands of clones, with more than 9.5% seen just once and roughly 10% held by the top ten. The CDR3 runs to 16 residues. Germline CDR1 and CDR2: MGHDK and SYGVNS. All patients reached thyroid surgery having received no treatment beforehand. As to this clone: The antigen is not known. A much larger clone lies one base from this, so it may be a read error.

This receptor was taken from a female donor with papillary thyroid cancer or a benign thyroid nodule (not recorded which). Some clones in this sample may be carry-over from other donors' samples. The V gene is TRBV25-1, the J gene TRBJ2-5; 11 nucleotides line up with TRBD2. The specimen sequenced was blood. The DNA for the CDR3 is TGTGCCATCAGTAGGGGACTAGCGGACTACCAAGAGACCCAGTACTTC. Its translation is CAISRGLADYQETQYF.